These T cell receptor beta chains were read from a single sample in a study of blood T cell repertoires in COVID-19. Data came from immunoSEQ multiplex PCR; TCRdb stores just in-frame clones and leaves some out. This table has some 300,000 clones, about 87% appearing once. Sequencing input: peripheral blood. Source of these receptors: a woman aged 30 to 39 who had recovered from COVID-19. Each CDR3 is given with its conserved first and last residue. A D gene is named only where the DNA matches it firmly. Clone size, where shown, is once, few, many, or a class for clones that have expanded.

d_call clone_size j_call v_call cdr3_length cdr3_aa cdr3_nt
- - TRBJ1-1 TRBV7-9 14 CASSQDVGHTEAFF TGTGCCAGCAGCCAGGATGTGGGGCACACTGAAGCTTTCTTT
- - TRBJ1-4 TRBV6-2/TRBV6-3 16 CASSSPTESANEKLFF TGTGCCAGCAGTTCCCCGACAGAGAGCGCTAATGAAAAACTGTTTTTT
- once TRBJ1-2 TRBV28 14 CASTLPGSGYGYTF TGTGCCAGCACCCTCCCAGGGTCTGGCTATGGCTACACCTTC
- once TRBJ1-1 TRBV7-6 15 CASSQYGSGGTEAFF TGTGCCAGCAGCCAGTACGGAAGCGGGGGGACTGAAGCTTTCTTT
TRBD2 once TRBJ2-2 TRBV6-4 17 CASSSHSSGGKGGELFF TGTGCCAGCAGTTCCCACTCCAGCGGGGGGAAAGGCGGGGAGCTGTTTTTT
- - TRBJ2-2 TRBV7-3 13 CASKEGVSGELFF TGTGCCAGCAAAGAAGGGGTGTCCGGGGAGCTGTTTTTT
- - TRBJ2-3 TRBV27 17 CASSRLEGGGSTDTQYF TGTGCCAGCAGTCGCCTCGAAGGGGGGGGTAGCACAGATACGCAGTATTTT
TRBD1 - TRBJ2-5 TRBV5-1 14 CASSLARRGETQYF TGCGCCAGCAGCTTGGCTCGCAGGGGGGAGACCCAGTACTTC
TRBD1 - TRBJ1-4 TRBV5-1 14 CASSTGTGDEKLFF TGCGCCAGCAGTACCGGGACAGGGGACGAAAAACTGTTTTTT
- - TRBJ1-5 TRBV27 14 CASSREGRNQPQHF TGTGCCAGCAGCAGAGAGGGTCGCAATCAGCCCCAGCATTTT
- - TRBJ2-7 TRBV30 13 CAWKFSGSYEQYF TGTGCCTGGAAATTCTCGGGCTCCTACGAGCAGTACTTC
- - TRBJ2-7 TRBV20-1 13 CSASFGRNSEQYF TGCAGTGCTAGTTTTGGTCGCAACTCCGAGCAGTACTTC
- - TRBJ2-2 TRBV12-3/TRBV12-4 11 CASTQAGELFF TGTGCCAGCACCCAGGCCGGGGAGCTGTTTTTT
- - TRBJ2-1 TRBV1 15 CTSSTPSSPTNEQFF TGCACCAGCAGCACCCCGTCTTCTCCGACTAATGAGCAGTTCTTC
- - TRBJ2-7 TRBV12-3/TRBV12-4 12 CASRGDSYEQYF TGTGCCAGCAGGGGAGACTCCTACGAGCAGTACTTC
TRBD2 - TRBJ2-1 TRBV5-4 15 CASSISGGAGNEQFF TGTGCCAGCAGCATTAGCGGGGGGGCGGGGAATGAGCAGTTCTTC
- - TRBJ2-7 TRBV9 14 CASSVLLGGNEQYF TGTGCCAGCAGCGTACTTTTAGGAGGAAACGAGCAGTACTTC
TRBD2 - TRBJ2-2 TRBV18 16 CASSPTASGGAGELFF TGTGCCAGCTCACCAACGGCTAGCGGGGGTGCCGGGGAGCTGTTTTTT
TRBD1 - TRBJ1-2 TRBV6-5 14 CASHLGTGGYGYTF TGTGCCAGTCATCTCGGGACAGGGGGTTATGGCTACACCTTC
TRBD1 - TRBJ1-2 TRBV6-1 13 CASSEVTGVGYTF TGTGCCAGCAGTGAAGTTACAGGGGTGGGCTACACCTTC
TRBD2 - TRBJ2-3 TRBV5-5 18 CASSSTGTSGGRGDTQYF TGTGCCAGCAGCTCCACCGGGACTAGCGGGGGACGTGGCGATACGCAGTATTTT
TRBD1 - TRBJ2-3 TRBV19 13 CASSIPGGDTQYF TGTGCCAGTAGTATCCCAGGGGGAGATACGCAGTATTTT
- - TRBJ1-4 TRBV10-2 15 CASCVQGGANEKLFF TGCGCCAGCTGTGTTCAGGGAGGCGCTAATGAAAAACTGTTTTTT
- - TRBJ1-2 TRBV5-8 17 CASSLEGGYLANYGYTF TGTGCCAGCAGCTTGGAGGGAGGCTACCTCGCTAACTATGGCTACACCTTC
- - TRBJ2-7 TRBV11-2 14 CASSLSGAGYEQYF TGTGCCAGCAGCTTGTCTGGGGCAGGCTACGAGCAGTACTTC
TRBD2 - TRBJ2-3 TRBV3-1/TRBV3-2 15 CASRTSGGLQDTQYF TGTGCCAGCAGGACTAGCGGGGGCCTCCAAGATACGCAGTATTTT
TRBD2 once TRBJ2-7 TRBV13 16 CASSLTPRTSGGIQYF TGTGCCAGCAGCTTAACCCCCCGGACTAGCGGGGGGATACAGTACTTC
- - TRBJ1-4 TRBV28 14 CASSLLVNNEKLFF TGTGCCAGCAGTTTATTAGTGAATAATGAAAAACTGTTTTTT
- - TRBJ1-4 TRBV25-1 14 CASRLAGVNEKLFF TGTGCCAGCAGATTGGCAGGGGTAAACGAAAAACTGTTTTTT
TRBD1 - TRBJ2-2 TRBV5-1 16 CASSLRTGPNTGELFF TGCGCCAGCAGCCTGCGGACAGGACCGAACACCGGGGAGCTGTTTTTT
TRBD1 few TRBJ1-6 TRBV2 13 CASTQTGASPLHF TGTGCCAGCACCCAGACAGGGGCTTCACCCCTCCACTTT
- - TRBJ2-3 TRBV7-6 16 CASSLDGGVSTDTQYF TGTGCCAGCAGCTTAGATGGCGGGGTCAGCACAGATACGCAGTATTTT
- - TRBJ2-2 TRBV7-3 15 CASSLLGRGTGELFF TGTGCCAGCAGCTTATTGGGGCGGGGAACCGGGGAGCTGTTTTTT
- - TRBJ1-3 TRBV6-5 15 CASSTLHSSGNTIYF TGTGCCAGCAGTACGCTTCACAGCTCTGGAAACACCATATATTTT
TRBD1 - TRBJ1-2 TRBV4-1 14 CASSPIGGYYGHTF TGCGCCAGCAGCCCGATAGGGGGCTACTATGGCCACACCTTC
TRBD1 - TRBJ1-4 TRBV6-5 14 CASVRDRGSEKLFF TGTGCCAGCGTTAGGGACAGGGGTAGTGAAAAACTGTTTTTT
TRBD1 once TRBJ2-7 TRBV6-5 15 CATQEGAYRSYEQYF TGTGCCACCCAAGAGGGGGCCTATAGGTCCTACGAGCAGTACTTC
TRBD1 - TRBJ1-1 TRBV6-2/TRBV6-3 13 CASRYRGSTEAFF TGTGCCAGCAGATACAGGGGGAGCACTGAAGCTTTCTTT
TRBD1 - TRBJ1-1 TRBV5-8 14 CASSWGTGNTEAFF TGTGCCAGCAGCTGGGGGACAGGGAACACTGAAGCTTTCTTT
- - TRBJ2-7 TRBV28 11 CASSPRWEQYF TGTGCCAGCAGTCCTCGGTGGGAGCAGTACTTC
TRBD1 - TRBJ1-1 TRBV5-1 14 CASSRDRSNTEAFF TGCGCCAGCAGCAGGGACAGATCCAACACTGAAGCTTTCTTT
- - TRBJ1-2 TRBV4-1 15 CASSQVGSLMGGYTF TGCGCCAGCAGCCAAGTTGGGAGCCTCATGGGCGGCTACACCTTC
- - TRBJ2-7 TRBV2 14 CASNRDLRTYEQYF TGTGCCAGCAACCGGGACTTAAGGACCTACGAGCAGTACTTC
TRBD2 - TRBJ2-3 TRBV9 15 CASSSGGGNLYTQYF TGTGCCAGCAGCTCCGGGGGGGGTAACCTATATACGCAGTATTTT
TRBD1 - TRBJ2-6 TRBV9 18 CASSVTGQGASGANVLTF TGTGCCAGCAGCGTCACGGGACAGGGGGCGTCTGGGGCCAACGTCCTGACTTTC
- - TRBJ1-2 TRBV27 16 CASSLAGQPANYGYTF TGTGCCAGCAGTTTAGCAGGGCAGCCAGCTAACTATGGCTACACCTTC
TRBD2 once TRBJ2-3 TRBV7-9 19 CASSRREGGGLGSTDTQYF TGTGCCAGCAGCCGACGGGAGGGCGGGGGCTTGGGTAGCACAGATACGCAGTATTTT
TRBD1 - TRBJ2-1 TRBV28 15 CASSPPGQGAYEQFF TGTGCCAGCAGTCCACCGGGACAGGGGGCTTATGAGCAGTTCTTC
TRBD1 - TRBJ2-7 TRBV28 13 CASSWDRGYEQYF TGTGCCAGCAGTTGGGACAGGGGATACGAGCAGTACTTC
- - TRBJ1-2 TRBV28 13 CASSRYREGGYTF TGTGCCAGCAGCCGTTACAGGGAGGGTGGCTACACCTTC
TRBD1 - TRBJ1-1 TRBV29-1 13 CSVRGQANTEAFF TGCAGCGTGAGGGGACAGGCGAACACTGAAGCTTTCTTT